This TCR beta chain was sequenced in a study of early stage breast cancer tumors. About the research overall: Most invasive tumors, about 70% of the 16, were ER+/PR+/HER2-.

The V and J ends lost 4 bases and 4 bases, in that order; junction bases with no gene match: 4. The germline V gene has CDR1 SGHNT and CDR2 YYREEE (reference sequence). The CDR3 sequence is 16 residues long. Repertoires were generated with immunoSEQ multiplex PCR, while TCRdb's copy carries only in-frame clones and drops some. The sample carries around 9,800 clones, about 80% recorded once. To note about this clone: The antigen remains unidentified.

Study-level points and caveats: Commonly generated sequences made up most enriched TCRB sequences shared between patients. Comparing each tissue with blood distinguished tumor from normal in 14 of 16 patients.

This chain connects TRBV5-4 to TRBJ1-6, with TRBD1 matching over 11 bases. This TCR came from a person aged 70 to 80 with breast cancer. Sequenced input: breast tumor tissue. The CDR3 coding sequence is TGTGCCAGCAGCGGGGACAGGGGGTCTTATAATTCACCCCTCCACTTT. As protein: CASSGDRGSYNSPLHF.